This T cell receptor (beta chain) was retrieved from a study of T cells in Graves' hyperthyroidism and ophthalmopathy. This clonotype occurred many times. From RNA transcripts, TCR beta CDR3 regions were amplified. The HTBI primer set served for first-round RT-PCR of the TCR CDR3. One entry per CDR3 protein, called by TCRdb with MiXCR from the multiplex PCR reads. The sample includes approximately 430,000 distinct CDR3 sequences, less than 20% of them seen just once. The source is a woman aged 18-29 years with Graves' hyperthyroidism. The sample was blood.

CDR3 loop: CASSKGTGGMETQYF. The CDR3 DNA reads as TGTGCCAGCAGTAAAGGGACAGGGGGCATGGAGACCCAGTACTTC. The V and J genes are TRBV7-3 and TRBJ2-5; 12 bases line up with TRBD1. V lost 6 bases and J lost 5; bases outside the gene matches: 7. This CDR3 comprises 15 residues. From germline, CDR1 is SGHTA and CDR2 FQGTGA.